This TCR beta chain was sequenced for a study of blood T cells in healthy people across ages. Unmatched junction bases numbered 7, after V lost 6 bases and J lost 4 bases. The CDR3 totals 14 residues. Germline CDR1 MDHEN, CDR2 SYDVKM. This clonotype was observed once. Antigen specificity is unknown. Donation came from healthy Caucasian individuals in Russia who were aged 6 to 90. Study-wide points: Bulk PBMC profiling left naive and antigen-experienced comparisons inconclusive.

A sample-barcoded 5' primer and a J-beta primer mix were used in a second PCR of roughly 7 to 11 cycles. The template-switch adaptor, which had 12 random nucleotides, put a tag on each cDNA molecule. MiXCR, run by TCRdb on the 5' RACE reads, gives a single entry per CDR3 protein. The sample lists around 1,700,000 distinct CDR3 sequences, 28% occurring once. The clonotype comes from a woman under 40 in good health. Material: blood. J is TRBJ2-3 and V is TRBV28; 7 bases map to TRBD2. CDR3 in amino acids: CASSRDGGADTQYF. The CDR3 bases are TGTGCCAGCAGCCGGGATGGGGGGGCAGATACGCAGTATTTT.